This section outlines one T cell receptor (beta chain) sequence together with its context. Other DNA sequences within the sample encode an identical CDR3. In the source study's methods: Estimation of nucleated cell counts relied on the amplification of reference gene primers. TCRdb keeps only in-frame clones here, not all; method: immunoSEQ multiplex PCR. V, J and clone size are those of that table, while D and trimming were read from the DNA. The sample lists hundreds of thousands of clones, roughly nine tenths occurring once. These data belong to a study of blood T cell repertoires in COVID-19. Trimming removed 1 base at V and 1 base at J, with 10 bases between. There are 15 residues in the CDR3. CDR1 is LGHDT and CDR2 is YNNKEL in the germline V gene (reference sequence).

Sequenced material: PBMCs or T cells enriched from blood (not recorded which). This TCR came from a man aged 18-30 years who had recovered from COVID-19. The rearrangement links TRBV3-1 (or the pseudogene TRBV3-2) to TRBJ2-5; D is unclear. The CDR3, as DNA: TGTGCCAGCAGCCAAGGGTCAGGAACCCAAGAGACCCAGTACTTC. Protein: CASSQGSGTQETQYF.